Listed here are 22 T cell receptor beta chains from one sample, sequenced in a study of cytomegalovirus exposure and HLA in healthy donors. PCR involved 60 Vbeta and 13 Jbeta primers. Sequencing used immunoSEQ multiplex PCR; TCRdb keeps in-frame clones, though not all of them. Seen here are 100,000 or so clones, 70% to 80% observed once, and the top ten hold around 9.6%. The sequenced sample was PBMCs. The source is a male donor in good health and CMV-seropositive.

The chain is built from TRBV6-1 and TRBJ2-2; 7 bases line up with TRBD1. The CDR3 spans 15 residues. From germline, CDR1 is MNHNS and CDR2 SASEGT. The V gene end was trimmed by 8 bases and the J gene end by 4 bases; junction bases not matched to a gene: 10. Here the CDR3 DNA reads TGTGCCAGCGGGACCGAGGGGGCGCCCACCGGGGAGCTGTTTTTT. It yields the protein CASGTEGAPTGELFF.

Points on this clone: The junction departs from germline at one end; a sequencing error may be responsible. V and J are TRBV2 and TRBJ2-4; D may be TRBD1 (6 bases). CDR3 length: 15 residues. Germline-derived CDR1 and CDR2 are SNHLY and FYNNEI. The CDR3 nucleotides are TGTGCCAGCAAGGACAGCTCGGTAGCCAAAAACAGTCAGTACTTC. It translates to CASKDSSVAKNSQYF.

J is TRBJ2-3 and V is TRBV7-6; 8 bases match TRBD2. Germline V CDR1 and CDR2: SGHVS, FNYEAQ. Trimming removed 5 bases from V and 0 bases from J; junction bases left unmatched: 4. The CDR3 length is 15 residues. This CDR3 is CASSELAESTDTQYF. The CDR3 nucleotides read TGTGCCAGCAGCGAACTAGCGGAAAGCACAGATACGCAGTATTTT.

The chain employs TRBV19 and TRBJ1-1, with D uncertain. CDR3 length: 14 residues. Germline V gene lookup returns CDR1 LNHDA and CDR2 SQIVND (reference sequence). The germline V and J ends were trimmed by 5 bases and 3 bases, with 13 bases remaining between them. The CDR3 DNA sequence: TGTGCCAGTAGTTCCTCGGGGATCGACACTGAAGCTTTCTTT. This translates into CASSSSGIDTEAFF. Drawing the rest from reference TRBV19 and TRBJ1-1, the complete variable domain is DGGITQSPKYLFRKEGQNVTLSCEQNLNHDAMYWYRQDPGQGLRLIYYSQIVNDFQKGDIAEGYSVSREKKESFPLTVTSAQKNPTAFYLCASSSSGIDTEAFFGQGTRLTVV.

This clone was recorded at least ten times. The V gene is TRBV4-3, the J gene TRBJ2-5; 13 bases agree with TRBD2. Per the germline V gene, CDR1 is LGHNA and CDR2 is YSLEER. V gave up 3 bases and J gave up 0 bases; unmatched junction bases: 1. The CDR3 covers 16 residues. This CDR3 reads CASSQTSGRNQETQYF. CDR3 coding DNA: TGCGCCAGCAGCCAGACTAGCGGGAGGAACCAAGAGACCCAGTACTTC.

The genes are TRBV7-6 and TRBJ2-5, with a tentative D call TRBD2 (5 bases). The CDR3 consists of 13 residues. Trimming left V 6 bases short and J 2 bases short, with 10 bases between. The germline V gene has CDR1 SGHVS and CDR2 FNYEAQ. The CDR3 DNA reads TGTGCCAGCAGAAGGACTTTACAAGAGACCCAGTACTTC. It translates to CASRRTLQETQYF.

The J gene is TRBJ2-5, the V gene TRBV28; D unresolved. The J call may be faulty, since TRBJ2-7 better matches the DNA end. Germline V lookup: CDR1 MDHEN, CDR2 SYDVKM. This CDR3 is 12 amino acids long. CDR3 sequence reads: CASSTSGYEQYF. CDR3 nucleotide sequence: TGTGCCAGCAGTACCTCGGGTTACGAGCAGTACTTC.

CDR3 bases: TGTGCCAGCAGCTTACAGAGGGGGCGGGAAAAACTGTTTTTT. Its translation is CASSLQRGREKLFF. J is TRBJ1-4 and V is TRBV7-2, with TRBD1 matching 7 bases. CDR1 is SGHTA and CDR2 is FQGNSA in the germline V gene. The CDR3 has 14 amino acids. Trimming took 2 bases from V and 8 from J; bases not matched to a gene: 5.

The chain carries TRBV30 and TRBJ2-2, with 11 bases aligning to TRBD2. The length of the CDR3 is 16 residues. V lost 2 bases to trimming and J lost 5 bases; unmatched junction nucleotides: 7. Germline V CDR1 and CDR2: GTSNPN, SVGIG (reference sequence). CDR3: CAWSFLAGGGTGELFF. The CDR3 nucleotides are TGTGCCTGGAGTTTCCTAGCGGGAGGAGGGACCGGGGAGCTGTTTTTT.

This chain uses TRBV7-3 with TRBJ2-1; TRBD2 matches 9 bases. The CDR3 loop spans 15 amino acids. Per germline, CDR1 SGHTA and CDR2 FQGTGA. V lost 1 base to trimming and J lost 7 bases; unmatched junction nucleotides: 5. CDR3 residues: CASSLMAGGVNEQFF. In DNA form, the CDR3 reads TGTGCCAGCAGCTTAATGGCGGGAGGGGTAAATGAGCAGTTCTTC. Drawing the rest from reference TRBV7-3 and TRBJ2-1, the complete variable domain is GAGVSQTPSNKVTEKGKYVELRCDPISGHTALYWYRQSLGQGPEFLIYFQGTGAADDSGLPNDRFFAVRPEGSVSTLKIQRTERGDSAVYLCASSLMAGGVNEQFFGPGTRLTVL.

The rearrangement joins TRBV5-1 to TRBJ1-1, with a weak D call TRBD1 (5 bases). The CDR3 extends over 14 amino acids. The germline gives CDR1 SGHRS, CDR2 YFSETQ. V shed 3 bases and J shed 3 bases, with 12 bases lying between them. In DNA, the CDR3 is TGCGCCAGCAGCTATACCGGGGGAGACACTGAAGCTTTCTTT. Amino acid sequence: CASSYTGGDTEAFF.

The chain combines TRBV28 with TRBJ2-1; TRBD2 matches 7 bases. The CDR3 totals 15 residues. The V segment lost 7 bases and the J segment 10 bases; nucleotides outside the gene matches: 16. Looked up from germline, CDR1 is MDHEN and CDR2 is SYDVKM. The CDR3 DNA is TGTGCCAGCATGAGCCGGGGGGAGCGGCGCAGGGAGCAGTTCTTC. Its protein is CASMSRGERRREQFF.

This clone was recorded only once. The chain has TRBV19 and TRBJ2-3; 10 bases agree with TRBD1. The CDR3 extends over 17 amino acids. Germline lookup yields CDR1 LNHDA and CDR2 SQIVND (reference sequence). J lost 4 bases, V lost 0 bases, and 7 bases had no gene match. DNA of the CDR3: TGTGCCAGTAGTATAGAAAACGGGGACAGGGGTCCAGATACGCAGTATTTT. Its translation: CASSIENGDRGPDTQYF.

The genes are TRBV4-1 and TRBJ2-3; 7 bases fit TRBD2. With V trimmed by 1 base and J by 1 base, 14 bases remained unmatched. The length of the CDR3 is 19 residues. Germline V gene data show CDR1 as MGHRA and CDR2 as YSYEKL. The CDR3 nucleotides read TGCGCCAGCAGCCAAGGTCCAGGGATGGCGGGAGAGCGCACAGATACGCAGTATTTT. This sequence encodes CASSQGPGMAGERTDTQYF.

This chain uses TRBV6-4 with TRBJ1-5, with D perhaps matching TRBD1 (6 bases). Germline CDR1 and CDR2: MRHNA and SNTAGT. Trimming took 2 bases from V and 2 from J, leaving 16 bases between them. The CDR3 spans 17 residues. The CDR3 spells CASSDLRDIRGNQPQHF. Here the CDR3 DNA reads TGTGCCAGCAGTGACCTTCGGGACATAAGGGGCAATCAGCCCCAGCATTTT.

The chain is built from TRBV7-3 and TRBJ2-5, with D perhaps TRBD1 (6 bases). This CDR3 contains 13 residues. The germline gives CDR1 SGHTA, CDR2 FQGTGA. V lost 3 bases and J lost 5, with 10 bases in between. The CDR3 is CASSFQGRETQYF. The CDR3, as DNA: TGTGCCAGCAGCTTCCAGGGGCGGGAGACCCAGTACTTC.

V is TRBV10-3 and J is TRBJ2-3; 9 bases align to TRBD2. After removal of 9 bases from V and 4 bases from J, the junction contained 8 bases not matched to a gene. The germline V gene has CDR1 ENHRY and CDR2 SYGVKD. The CDR3 sequence is 14 residues long. The CDR3 protein is CAIGAVAGADTQYF. CDR3 nucleotide sequence: TGTGCCATAGGCGCAGTAGCGGGGGCAGATACGCAGTATTTT.

V is TRBV7-6 and J is TRBJ2-7; TRBD2 is a possible D gene (6 bases). Trimming pared 1 base from V and 2 bases from J, leaving 6 bases between. Germline CDR1 reads SGHVS; CDR2 reads FNYEAQ. The length of the CDR3 is 13 residues. As DNA, the CDR3 is TGTGCCAGCAGCTTAGGGAGGGCCTACGAGCAGTACTTC. Protein sequence: CASSLGRAYEQYF.

This sequence joins TRBV30 and TRBJ2-5; 8 bases map to TRBD1. CDR1 is GTSNPN, CDR2 SVGIG, per germline (reference sequence). This CDR3 comprises 14 residues. V trimming: 2 bases; J trimming: 4 bases; junction bases outside the gene matches: 6. CDR3 coding DNA: TGTGCCTGGAGTCCGGGACAGGCCAGAGAGACCCAGTACTTC. This codes for CAWSPGQARETQYF. Full variable domain (rest looked up from reference TRBV30 and TRBJ2-5): SQTIHQWPATLVQPVGSPLSLECTVEGTSNPNLYWYRQAAGRGLQLLFYSVGIGQISSEVPQNLSASRPQDRQFILSSKKLLLSDSGFYLCAWSPGQARETQYFGPGTRLLVL.

A few counts support this clone. This chain links TRBV6-1 with TRBJ2-1, with TRBD2 identical over 14 bases. This CDR3 comprises 15 residues. Germline values: CDR1 MNHNS, CDR2 SASEGT. After removal of 4 bases from V and 9 bases from J, the junction contained 5 bases not matched to a gene. CDR3 protein: CASSGGLAGDGEQFF. The CDR3 DNA sequence: TGTGCCAGCAGTGGGGGACTAGCGGGAGATGGTGAGCAGTTCTTC.

The chain has TRBV5-1 and TRBJ1-1; D unclear. This CDR3 is built from 13 residues. Germline V gene sequence: CDR1 SGHRS, CDR2 YFSETQ. V was pared by 0 bases and J by 5 bases, with 8 bases between. The CDR3 DNA is TGCGCCAGCAGCTTGGTGTACGGGACTGAAGCTTTCTTT. Protein sequence: CASSLVYGTEAFF. Combining the CDR3 with reference TRBV5-1 and TRBJ1-1 gives the whole variable domain KAGVTQTPRYLIKTRGQQVTLSCSPISGHRSVSWYQQTPGQGLQFLFEYFSETQRNKGNFPGRFSGRQFSNSRSEMNVSTLELGDSALYLCASSLVYGTEAFFGQGTRLTVV.

This sequence joins TRBV7-8 and TRBJ2-7; D call uncertain. Germline CDR1 and CDR2: SGHVS and FQNEAQ. The CDR3 spans 14 residues. V gave up 2 bases and J gave up 3 bases, with 11 bases separating them. DNA for the CDR3: TGTGCCAGCAGCTTAAGCACCTTTGACTACGAGCAGTACTTC. Translated, it gives CASSLSTFDYEQYF. Together with reference TRBV7-8 and TRBJ2-7, the CDR3 gives the full variable domain: GAGVSQSPRYKVAKRGQDVALRCDPISGHVSLFWYQQALGQGPEFLTYFQNEAQLDKSGLPSDRFFAERPEGSVSTLKIQRTQQEDSAVYLCASSLSTFDYEQYFGPGTRLTVT.